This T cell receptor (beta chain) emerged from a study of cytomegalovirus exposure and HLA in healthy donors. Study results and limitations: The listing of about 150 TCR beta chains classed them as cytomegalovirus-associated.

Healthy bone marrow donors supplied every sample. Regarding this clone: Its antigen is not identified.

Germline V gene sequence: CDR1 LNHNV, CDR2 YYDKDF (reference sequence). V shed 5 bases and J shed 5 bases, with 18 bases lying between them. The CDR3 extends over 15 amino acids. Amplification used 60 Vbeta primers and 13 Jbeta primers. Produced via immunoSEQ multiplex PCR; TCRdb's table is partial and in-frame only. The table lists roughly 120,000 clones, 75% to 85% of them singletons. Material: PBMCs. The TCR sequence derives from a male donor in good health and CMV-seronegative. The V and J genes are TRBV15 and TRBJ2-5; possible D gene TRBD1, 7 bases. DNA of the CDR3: TGTGCCACCAGCCATAGCAGGGGGGCGGTGGAGACCCAGTACTTC. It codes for CATSHSRGAVETQYF.